Listed here are 4 T cell receptor beta chains from one sample, sequenced in a study of blood T cell repertoires in COVID-19. Sequencing was performed with immunoSEQ multiplex PCR; in TCRdb, only in-frame clones are kept and a portion is missing. The sample contains roughly 250,000 clones, 70% to 90% of which appear only once. The sequenced sample was peripheral blood. These receptors all come from a woman aged 50 to 65 with acute or convalescent COVID-19.

This chain uses TRBV5-1 with TRBJ2-7; 9 bases fit TRBD1. CDR3 length: 15 residues. Germline lookup yields CDR1 SGHRS and CDR2 YFSETQ. Germline trimming cut 2 bases from V and 3 bases from J; bases unmatched to any gene: 6. The CDR3 sequence: CASSFWTGANYEQYF. The CDR3 DNA follows: TGCGCCAGCAGCTTTTGGACAGGGGCGAACTACGAGCAGTACTTC. Combining the CDR3 with reference TRBV5-1 and TRBJ2-7 gives the whole variable domain KAGVTQTPRYLIKTRGQQVTLSCSPISGHRSVSWYQQTPGQGLQFLFEYFSETQRNKGNFPGRFSGRQFSNSRSEMNVSTLELGDSALYLCASSFWTGANYEQYFGPGTRLTVT.

This chain connects TRBV15 to TRBJ1-2; possible D gene TRBD1, 5 bases. CDR3 length: 14 amino acids. The germline gives CDR1 LNHNV, CDR2 YYDKDF (reference sequence). V lost 0 bases to trimming and J lost 6 bases, with 11 bases between them. CDR3 in amino acids: CATSRDLGENGYTF. The CDR3 DNA reads as TGTGCCACCAGCAGAGATCTAGGGGAAAATGGCTACACCTTC.

Regarding this clone: The junction departs from germline at one end; a sequencing error may be responsible. The rearrangement uses TRBV19 and TRBJ2-2; 15 bases align to TRBD2. This CDR3 is 16 amino acids long. The germline V gene encodes CDR1 LNHDA and CDR2 SQIVND (reference sequence). CDR3 coding DNA: TGTGCCAGTAGTACAGGACTAGCGGGAGGGACCGGGGAGCTGGTTTTT. It yields the protein CASSTGLAGGTGELVF.

The gene calls are TRBV10-3 and TRBJ1-5, with TRBD1 matching over 7 bases. V shed 4 bases and J 4 bases; nucleotides not matched to a gene: 4. This CDR3 region has 14 residues. In germline, CDR1 is ENHRY, CDR2 SYGVKD. In DNA form, the CDR3 reads TGTGCCATCAGTGCCCAGGGGGATAATCAGCCCCAGCATTTT. This sequence encodes CAISAQGDNQPQHF.